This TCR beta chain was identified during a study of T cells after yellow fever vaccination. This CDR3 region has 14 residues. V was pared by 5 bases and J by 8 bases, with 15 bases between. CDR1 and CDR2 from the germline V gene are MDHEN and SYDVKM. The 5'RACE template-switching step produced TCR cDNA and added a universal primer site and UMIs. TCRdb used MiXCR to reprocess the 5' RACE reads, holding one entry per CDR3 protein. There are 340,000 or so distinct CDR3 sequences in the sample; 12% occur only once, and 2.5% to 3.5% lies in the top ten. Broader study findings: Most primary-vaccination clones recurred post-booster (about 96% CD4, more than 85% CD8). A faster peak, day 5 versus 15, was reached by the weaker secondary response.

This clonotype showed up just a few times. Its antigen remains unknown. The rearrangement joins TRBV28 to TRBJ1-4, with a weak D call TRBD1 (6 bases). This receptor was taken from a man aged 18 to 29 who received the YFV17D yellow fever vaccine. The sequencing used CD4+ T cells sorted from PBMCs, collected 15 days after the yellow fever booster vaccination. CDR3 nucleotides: TGTGCCAGCAGTCCCGTAGGGGGATCCGAAAAACTGTTTTTT. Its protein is CASSPVGGSEKLFF.